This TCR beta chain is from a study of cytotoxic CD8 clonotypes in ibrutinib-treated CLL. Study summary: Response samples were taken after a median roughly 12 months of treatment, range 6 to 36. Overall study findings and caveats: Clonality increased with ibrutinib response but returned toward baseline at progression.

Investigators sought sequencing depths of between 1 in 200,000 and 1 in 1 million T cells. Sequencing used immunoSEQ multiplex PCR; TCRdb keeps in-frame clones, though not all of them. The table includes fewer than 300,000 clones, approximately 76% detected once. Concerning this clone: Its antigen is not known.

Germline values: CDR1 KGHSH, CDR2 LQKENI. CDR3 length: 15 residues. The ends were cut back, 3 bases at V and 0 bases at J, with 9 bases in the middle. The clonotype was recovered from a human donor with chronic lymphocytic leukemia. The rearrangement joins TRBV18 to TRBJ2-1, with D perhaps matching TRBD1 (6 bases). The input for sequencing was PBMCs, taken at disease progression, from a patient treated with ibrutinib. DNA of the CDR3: TGTGCCAGCTCACCGATGGACAGCTCCTACAATGAGCAGTTCTTC. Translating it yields CASSPMDSSYNEQFF.